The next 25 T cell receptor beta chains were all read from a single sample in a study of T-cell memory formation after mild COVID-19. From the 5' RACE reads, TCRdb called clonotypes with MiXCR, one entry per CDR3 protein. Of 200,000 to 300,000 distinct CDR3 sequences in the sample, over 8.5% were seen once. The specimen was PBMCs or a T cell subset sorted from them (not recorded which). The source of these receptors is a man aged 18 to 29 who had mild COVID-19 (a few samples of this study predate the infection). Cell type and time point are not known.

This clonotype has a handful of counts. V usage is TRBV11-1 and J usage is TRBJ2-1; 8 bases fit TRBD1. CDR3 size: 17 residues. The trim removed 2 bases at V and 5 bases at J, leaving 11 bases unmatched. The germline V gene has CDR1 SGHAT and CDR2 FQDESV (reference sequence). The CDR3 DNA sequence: TGTGCCAGCAGCTTAATCAGACAGGGGCTGAGGGACAATGAGCAGTTCTTC. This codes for CASSLIRQGLRDNEQFF.

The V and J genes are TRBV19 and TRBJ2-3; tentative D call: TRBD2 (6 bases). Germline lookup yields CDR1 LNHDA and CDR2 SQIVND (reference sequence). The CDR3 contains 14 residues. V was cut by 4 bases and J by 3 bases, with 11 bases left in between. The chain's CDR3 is CASSRRGETDTQYF. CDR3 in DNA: TGTGCCAGTAGTAGGCGGGGCGAGACAGATACGCAGTATTTT.

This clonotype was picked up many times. CDR3: CASSLEGHNEQFF. In nucleotides, the CDR3 is TGCGCCAGCAGCTTGGAGGGCCACAATGAGCAGTTCTTC. V and J are TRBV5-1 and TRBJ2-1; D gene ambiguous. CDR3 length: 13 amino acids. Between the trimmed V and J ends, which lost 0 bases and 5 bases, there was a span of 6 bases. Germline CDR1 SGHRS, CDR2 YFSETQ.

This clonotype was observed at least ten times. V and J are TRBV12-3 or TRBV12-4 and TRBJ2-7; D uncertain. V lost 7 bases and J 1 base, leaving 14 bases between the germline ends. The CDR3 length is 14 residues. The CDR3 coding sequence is TGTGCCAGCATCCCTGCTGGGCAGTCCTACGAGCAGTACTTC. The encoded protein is CASIPAGQSYEQYF.

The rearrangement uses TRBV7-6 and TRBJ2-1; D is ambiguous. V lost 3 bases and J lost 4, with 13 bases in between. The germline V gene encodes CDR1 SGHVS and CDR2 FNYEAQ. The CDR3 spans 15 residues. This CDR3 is CASSLGQETYNEQFF. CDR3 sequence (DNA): TGTGCCAGCAGCTTGGGCCAGGAGACTTACAATGAGCAGTTCTTC.

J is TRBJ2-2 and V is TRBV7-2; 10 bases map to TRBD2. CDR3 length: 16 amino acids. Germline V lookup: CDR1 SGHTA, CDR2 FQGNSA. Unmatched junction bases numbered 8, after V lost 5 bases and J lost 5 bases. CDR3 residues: CASSRSGGAGTGELFF. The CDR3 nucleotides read TGTGCCAGCAGCCGGAGCGGGGGGGCCGGGACCGGGGAGCTGTTTTTT.

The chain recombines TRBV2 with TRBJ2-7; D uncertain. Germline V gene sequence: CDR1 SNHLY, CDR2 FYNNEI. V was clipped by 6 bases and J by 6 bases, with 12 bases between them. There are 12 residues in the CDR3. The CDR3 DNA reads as TGTGCCAGCAGCCGTGATCCCGGCGAGCAGTACGTC. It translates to CASSRDPGEQYV.

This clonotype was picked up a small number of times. CDR3 DNA: TGCAGCGCCACGAACTACTATGGCTACACCTTC. Protein sequence: CSATNYYGYTF. V is TRBV29-1 and J is TRBJ1-2; no definite D call. CDR1 SQVTM and CDR2 ANQGSEA come from the germline V gene. This CDR3 comprises 11 residues. V gave up 7 bases and J gave up 3 bases, with 9 bases separating them.

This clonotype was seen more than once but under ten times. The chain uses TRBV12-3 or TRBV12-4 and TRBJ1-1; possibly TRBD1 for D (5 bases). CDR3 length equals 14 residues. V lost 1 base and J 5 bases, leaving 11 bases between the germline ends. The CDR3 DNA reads TGTGCCAGCAGTTTAGGAGTGGGGGAAACTGAAGCTTTCTTT. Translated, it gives CASSLGVGETEAFF.

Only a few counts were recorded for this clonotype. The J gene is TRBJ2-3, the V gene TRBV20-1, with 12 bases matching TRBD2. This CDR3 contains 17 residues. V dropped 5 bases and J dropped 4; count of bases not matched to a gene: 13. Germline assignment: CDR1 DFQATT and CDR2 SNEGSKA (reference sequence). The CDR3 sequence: CSAQPRASGGAADTQYF. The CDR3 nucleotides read TGCAGTGCTCAGCCGAGGGCTAGCGGGGGGGCCGCAGATACGCAGTATTTT.

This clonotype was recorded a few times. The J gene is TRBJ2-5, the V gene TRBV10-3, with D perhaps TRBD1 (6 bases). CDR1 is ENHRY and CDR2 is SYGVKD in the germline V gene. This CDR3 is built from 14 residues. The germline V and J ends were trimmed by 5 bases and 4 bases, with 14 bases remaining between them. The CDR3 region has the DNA TGTGCCATCAGTAAACAGGGAGAGGGAGAGACCCAGTACTTC. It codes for CAISKQGEGETQYF.

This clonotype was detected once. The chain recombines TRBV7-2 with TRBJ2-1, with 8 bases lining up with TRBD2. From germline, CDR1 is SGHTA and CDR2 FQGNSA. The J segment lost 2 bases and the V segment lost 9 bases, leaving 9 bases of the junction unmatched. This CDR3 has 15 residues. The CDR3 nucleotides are TGTGCCAGGAGCCCGGGGGGGTCGGCCTACAATGAGCAGTTCTTC. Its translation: CARSPGGSAYNEQFF. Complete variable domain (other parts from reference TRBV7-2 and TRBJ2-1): GAGVSQSPSNKVTEKGKDVELRCDPISGHTALYWYRQSLGQGLEFLIYFQGNSAPDKSGLPSDRFSAERTGGSVSTLTIQRTQQEDSAVYLCARSPGGSAYNEQFFGPGTRLTVL.

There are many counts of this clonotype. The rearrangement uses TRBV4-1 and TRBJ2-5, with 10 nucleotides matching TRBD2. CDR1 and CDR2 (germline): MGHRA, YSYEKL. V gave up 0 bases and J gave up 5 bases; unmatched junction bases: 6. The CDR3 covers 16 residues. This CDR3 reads CASSQEELAGSETQYF. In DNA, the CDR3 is TGCGCCAGCAGCCAAGAGGAACTAGCGGGGTCGGAGACCCAGTACTTC.

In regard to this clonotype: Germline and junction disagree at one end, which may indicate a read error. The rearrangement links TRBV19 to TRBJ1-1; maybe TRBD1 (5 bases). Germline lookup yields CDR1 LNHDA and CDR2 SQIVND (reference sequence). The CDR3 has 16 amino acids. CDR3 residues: CASSIEGGNLNTGAFF. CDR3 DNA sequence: TGTGCCAGTAGTATAGAGGGGGGAAACTTGAACACTGGAGCTTTCTTT.

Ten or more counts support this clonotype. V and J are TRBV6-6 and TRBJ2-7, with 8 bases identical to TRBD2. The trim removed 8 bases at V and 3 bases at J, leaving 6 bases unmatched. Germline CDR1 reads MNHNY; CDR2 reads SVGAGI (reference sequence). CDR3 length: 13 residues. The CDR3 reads CASRGAGVYEQYV. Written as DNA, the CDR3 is TGTGCCAGCCGGGGAGCGGGGGTCTACGAGCAGTACGTC.

The CDR3 DNA reads as TGTGCCAGCAGTAAAATAAGGGGTTTCTGCGAGCAGTACGTC. Translated: CASSKIRGFCEQYV. The chain uses TRBV21-1 and TRBJ2-7; whether TRBD1, the table's D call, matches the DNA was not checked. TRBV21-1 is a documented pseudogene. This CDR3 comprises 14 residues.

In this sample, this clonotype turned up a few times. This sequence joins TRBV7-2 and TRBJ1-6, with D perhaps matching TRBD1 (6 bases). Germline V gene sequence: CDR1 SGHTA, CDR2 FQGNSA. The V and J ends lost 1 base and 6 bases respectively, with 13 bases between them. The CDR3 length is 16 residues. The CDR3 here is CASSLGPGAGNSPLHF. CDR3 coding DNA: TGTGCCAGCAGCTTAGGTCCAGGGGCTGGTAATTCACCCCTCCACTTT.

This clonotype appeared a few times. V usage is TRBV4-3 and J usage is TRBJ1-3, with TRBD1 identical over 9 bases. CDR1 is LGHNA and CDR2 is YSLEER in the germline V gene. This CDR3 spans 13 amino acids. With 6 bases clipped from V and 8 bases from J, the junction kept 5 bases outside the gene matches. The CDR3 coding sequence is TGCGCCAGCAGTCAGGGACAGGGACACACCATATATTTT. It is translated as CASSQGQGHTIYF.

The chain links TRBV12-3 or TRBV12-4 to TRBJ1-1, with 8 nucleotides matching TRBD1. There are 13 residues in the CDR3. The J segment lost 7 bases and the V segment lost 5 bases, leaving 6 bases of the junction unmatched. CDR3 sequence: CASSTTGALEAFF. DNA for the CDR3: TGTGCCAGCAGTACGACAGGGGCTCTTGAAGCTTTCTTT.

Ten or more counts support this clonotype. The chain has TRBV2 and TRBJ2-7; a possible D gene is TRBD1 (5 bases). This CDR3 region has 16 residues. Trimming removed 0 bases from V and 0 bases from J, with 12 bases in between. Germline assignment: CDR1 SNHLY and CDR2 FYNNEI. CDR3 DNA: TGTGCCAGCAGTGAAGCCCGGACATACTTCTCCTACGAGCAGTACGTC. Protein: CASSEARTYFSYEQYV.

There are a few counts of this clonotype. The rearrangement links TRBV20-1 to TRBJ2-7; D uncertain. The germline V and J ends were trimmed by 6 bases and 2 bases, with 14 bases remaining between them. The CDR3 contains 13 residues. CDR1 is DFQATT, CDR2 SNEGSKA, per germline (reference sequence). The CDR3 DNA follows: TGCAGTGCCAACGGTTTATATACCTACGAGCAGTACTTC. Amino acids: CSANGLYTYEQYF.

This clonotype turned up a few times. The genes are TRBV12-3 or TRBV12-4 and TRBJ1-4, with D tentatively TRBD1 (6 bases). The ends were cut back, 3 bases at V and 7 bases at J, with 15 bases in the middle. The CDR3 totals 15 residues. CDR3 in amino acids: CASSLGHNGGEKLFF. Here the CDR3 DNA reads TGTGCCAGCAGTTTGGGACACAATGGAGGTGAAAAACTGTTTTTT.

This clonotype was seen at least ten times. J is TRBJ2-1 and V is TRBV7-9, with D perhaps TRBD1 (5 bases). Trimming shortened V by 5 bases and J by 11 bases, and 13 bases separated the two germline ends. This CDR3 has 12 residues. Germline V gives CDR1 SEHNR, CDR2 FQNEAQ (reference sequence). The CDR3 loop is CASSVDSRQQFF. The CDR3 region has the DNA TGTGCCAGCAGCGTCGACAGCAGGCAGCAGTTCTTC.

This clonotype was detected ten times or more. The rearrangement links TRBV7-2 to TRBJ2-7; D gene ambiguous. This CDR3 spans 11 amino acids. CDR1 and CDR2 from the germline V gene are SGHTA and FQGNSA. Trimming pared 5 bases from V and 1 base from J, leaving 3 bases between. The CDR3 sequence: CASSPSYEQYV. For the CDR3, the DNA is TGTGCCAGCAGCCCGTCCTACGAGCAGTACGTC.

The CDR3 region is CASSQAPASGDTDTQYF. DNA for the CDR3: TGTGCCAGCAGCCAAGCACCGGCTAGCGGGGACACAGATACGCAGTATTTT. The chain recombines TRBV4-2 with TRBJ2-3, with TRBD2 matching over 9 bases. V lost 1 base, J lost 2 bases, and 7 bases stayed unmatched. Per the germline V gene, CDR1 is LGHNA and CDR2 is YNFKEQ. The CDR3 has 17 amino acids.